This passage covers 26 T cell receptor beta chains from one sample sequenced in a study of blood T cells in healthy people across ages. With a J-beta primer mix and a sample-barcoded 5' primer, a second PCR ran 7 to 11 cycles. A single record per CDR3 protein comes from TCRdb applying MiXCR to the 5' RACE reads. The data contain around 1.1 million distinct CDR3 sequences, about two fifths of them singletons. Input material: blood. The receptors come from a man between 18 and 29 years old in good health.

The rearrangement joins TRBV12-3 or TRBV12-4 to TRBJ2-3; D is possibly TRBD2 (6 bases). The CDR3 is 16 amino acids. The V gene lost 6 bases and the J gene lost 5 bases, with 21 bases spanning the gap. The chain's CDR3 is CASSLGTPSSIDTQYF. DNA of the CDR3: TGTGCCAGCAGCCTCGGGACTCCCTCGTCCATAGATACGCAGTATTTT.

The chain is built from TRBV12-1 and TRBJ1-5; the D call in the table, TRBD1, was not verified against the DNA. TRBV12-1 represents a pseudogene. This CDR3 contains 16 residues. The CDR3 coding sequence is TGTGCCAGCAGCCTGATGGGGCCTTATAGCAATCAGCCCCAGCATTTT. This gives the protein CASSLMGPYSNQPQHF.

As for this clonotype: The junction shows a germline mismatch at one end, possibly a read error. V gene TRBV7-6 combines with J gene TRBJ2-1, with no clear D. The germline CDR1 and CDR2 sequences are SGHVS and FNYEAQ. This CDR3 comprises 12 residues. The CDR3 bases are TGTGCCAACAGCTTAGTTAGCCAGTCTCAGTTCTTC. Its translation is CANSLVSQSQFF.

The chain recombines TRBV2 with TRBJ2-1; TRBD2 agrees at 8 bases. Germline CDR1 reads SNHLY; CDR2 reads FYNNEI. The CDR3 length is 14 residues. Unmatched junction bases numbered 10, after V lost 10 bases and J lost 5 bases. The CDR3 DNA reads TGTGCCAACCCGAATAGCGGGGTGAACAATGAGCAGTTCTTC. This translates into CANPNSGVNNEQFF.

CDR3: CASSLARDWELFF. CDR3 nucleotides: TGTGCCAGCAGCTTAGCCCGCGACTGGGAGCTGTTTTTT. The chain employs TRBV7-2 and TRBJ2-2; D unclear. Germline lookup yields CDR1 SGHTA and CDR2 FQGNSA. The CDR3 runs to 13 residues. Trimming pared 0 bases from V and 9 bases from J, leaving 8 bases between.

The chain carries TRBV4-2 and TRBJ1-1; the match to TRBD1 covers 7 bases. The germline V gene has CDR1 LGHNA and CDR2 YNFKEQ. Unmatched junction bases numbered 19, after V lost 0 bases and J lost 0 bases. The CDR3 totals 21 residues. The CDR3 loop is CASSQDLGGRTTGGLNTEAFF. CDR3 in DNA: TGTGCCAGCAGCCAAGATTTAGGGGGCCGGACAACCGGAGGGCTGAACACTGAAGCTTTCTTT.

The chain recombines TRBV7-9 with TRBJ2-7; no reliable D call. CDR3 size: 15 residues. Germline CDR1 SEHNR, CDR2 FQNEAQ (reference sequence). V was clipped by 1 base and J by 5 bases, with 15 bases between them. This chain's CDR3 is CASSLVGENPNEQYF. In DNA form, the CDR3 reads TGTGCCAGCAGCTTAGTCGGTGAAAACCCTAACGAGCAGTACTTC. Full variable domain (remainder filled in from reference TRBV7-9 and TRBJ2-7): DTGVSQNPRHKITKRGQNVTFRCDPISEHNRLYWYRQTLGQGPEFLTYFQNEAQLEKSRLLSDRFSAERPKGSFSTLEIQRTEQGDSAMYLCASSLVGENPNEQYFGPGTRLTVT.

This rearrangement joins TRBV6-2 or TRBV6-3 to TRBJ2-4, with no clear D. Germline V gene sequence: CDR1 MNHEY, CDR2 SVGEGT. This CDR3 region has 12 residues. Trimming cost V 6 bases and J 9 bases, with 12 bases left between them. The CDR3 bases are TGTGCCAGCAGCAAACCCCTCGGCATTCAGTACTTC. It translates to CASSKPLGIQYF.

The V and J genes are TRBV7-2 and TRBJ2-3; D possibly corresponds to TRBD2 (5 bases). Germline V lookup: CDR1 SGHTA, CDR2 FQGNSA. This CDR3 region has 17 residues. Trimming left V 5 bases short and J 2 bases short, with 20 bases between. CDR3 sequence reads: CASSPRFGSVNTDTQYF. The CDR3 DNA reads TGTGCCAGCAGCCCCCGCTTTGGTAGCGTCAACACAGATACGCAGTATTTT. Together with reference TRBV7-2 and TRBJ2-3, the CDR3 gives the full variable domain: GAGVSQSPSNKVTEKGKDVELRCDPISGHTALYWYRQSLGQGLEFLIYFQGNSAPDKSGLPSDRFSAERTGGSVSTLTIQRTQQEDSAVYLCASSPRFGSVNTDTQYFGPGTRLTVL.

The genes are TRBV10-3 and TRBJ2-1; either TRBD1 or TRBD2 may supply D (6 bases each). V gave up 8 bases and J gave up 2 bases, with 13 bases separating them. Germline lookup yields CDR1 ENHRY and CDR2 SYGVKD. CDR3 size: 14 residues. The CDR3 here is CAIPGGHTYNEQFF. The CDR3 nucleotides read TGTGCCATCCCTGGGGGGCACACCTACAATGAGCAGTTCTTC.

This clonotype was observed a few times. The chain is built from TRBV21-1 and TRBJ2-5; TRBD1 is the table's D call, not checked against the DNA. TRBV21-1 is a listed pseudogene. CDR3 length: 15 amino acids. The chain's CDR3 is CASSKGDRSQETQYF. The CDR3 DNA reads TGTGCCAGCAGCAAAGGGGACAGAAGCCAAGAGACCCAGTACTTC.

The J gene is TRBJ2-5, the V gene TRBV7-9, with a weak D call TRBD1 (5 bases). This CDR3 comprises 13 residues. Germline CDR1 is SEHNR and CDR2 is FQNEAQ (reference sequence). CDR3 bases: TGTGCTCTAGGGGCACAGGCTGAAGAGACCCAGTACTTC. This sequence encodes CALGAQAEETQYF.

The gene calls are TRBV5-1 and TRBJ2-5, with unresolved D. There are 15 residues in the CDR3. Germline assignment: CDR1 SGHRS and CDR2 YFSETQ. Between the trimmed V and J ends, which lost 0 bases and 11 bases, there was a span of 20 bases. Here the CDR3 DNA reads TGCGCCAGCAGCTTGGCGCCCGCAGGTTACAATGAGCAGTACTTC. It yields the protein CASSLAPAGYNEQYF.

The chain joins TRBV5-6 to TRBJ1-1; 9 nucleotides line up with TRBD1. V was pared by 4 bases and J by 5 bases, with 6 bases of the junction left unmatched. CDR1 is SGHDT, CDR2 YYEEEE, per germline. This CDR3 region has 14 residues. CDR3 sequence (DNA): TGTGCCAGCAGCAATGGACAGGGGAGGACTGAAGCTTTCTTT. It yields the protein CASSNGQGRTEAFF.

The chain uses TRBV20-1 and TRBJ2-1; D may be TRBD2 (6 bases). CDR1 and CDR2 from the germline V gene are DFQATT and SNEGSKA (reference sequence). The CDR3 consists of 13 residues. V dropped 5 bases and J dropped 4 bases, with 12 bases sitting between them. CDR3 DNA: TGCAGTGCTTCCCTCGGGGGATACAATGAGCAGTTCTTC. Its translation is CSASLGGYNEQFF.

This clonotype was observed many times. This chain connects TRBV4-2 to TRBJ1-2; 8 positions agree with TRBD1. CDR3 length: 16 residues. V shed 2 bases and J 6 bases; nucleotides not matched to a gene: 11. The germline V gene encodes CDR1 LGHNA and CDR2 YNFKEQ. The CDR3 DNA is TGTGCCAGCAGCCAACTTGGACAGGGAGAGGAACATGGCTACACCTTC. Its protein product is CASSQLGQGEEHGYTF.

This rearrangement joins TRBV20-1 to TRBJ2-1, with 15 bases matching TRBD2. V shed 6 bases, J shed 0 bases, and the junction held 6 bases outside the gene matches. The CDR3 loop spans 17 amino acids. Per germline, CDR1 DFQATT and CDR2 SNEGSKA (reference sequence). CDR3 sequence (DNA): TGCAGTGCCCCGGGACTAGCGGGGGGAAGCTCCTACAATGAGCAGTTCTTC. Amino acid sequence: CSAPGLAGGSSYNEQFF.

V usage is TRBV12-3 or TRBV12-4 and J usage is TRBJ1-1; D call uncertain. The CDR3 runs to 16 residues. Trimming took off 2 bases at V and 5 bases at J, with 18 bases between the two ends. This CDR3 reads CASSLSPTISGTEAFF. The CDR3 region has the DNA TGTGCCAGCAGTTTAAGCCCGACCATCAGTGGGACTGAAGCTTTCTTT.

CDR3 in amino acids: CSPKSGPVGYTF. DNA for the CDR3: TGCAGCCCTAAGTCAGGTCCCGTTGGCTACACCTTC. The V and J genes are TRBV29-1 and TRBJ1-2; no reliable D call. Germline CDR1 reads SQVTM; CDR2 reads ANQGSEA. V gave up 8 bases and J gave up 7 bases, with 17 bases separating them. This CDR3 is built from 12 residues.

This clonotype has just a few counts. This rearrangement joins TRBV27 to TRBJ2-3; no definite D call. CDR3 size: 14 residues. CDR1 is MNHEY, CDR2 SMNVEV, per germline (reference sequence). Trimming removed 1 base from V and 2 bases from J, with 7 bases in between. CDR3 in amino acids: CASSLYRATDTQYF. The CDR3 bases are TGTGCCAGCAGTTTATACAGAGCCACAGATACGCAGTATTTT.

The genes are TRBV20-1 and TRBJ1-2, with D unclear. Trimming left V 6 bases short and J 4 bases short, with 9 bases between. Germline CDR1 reads DFQATT; CDR2 reads SNEGSKA (reference sequence). The CDR3 contains 11 residues. This chain's CDR3 is CSANTVYGYTF. CDR3 nucleotides: TGCAGTGCCAACACCGTCTATGGCTACACCTTC.

The chain joins TRBV10-3 to TRBJ2-2; TRBD1 agrees at 7 bases. The CDR3 sequence is 14 residues long. J was trimmed by 4 bases and V by 6 bases; bases with no gene match: 5. Germline lookup yields CDR1 ENHRY and CDR2 SYGVKD. CDR3 DNA sequence: TGTGCCATCAGAAGGACAGGAGGCACCGGGGAGCTGTTTTTT. Translating it yields CAIRRTGGTGELFF.

This clonotype was seen ten or more times. The chain joins TRBV4-1 to TRBJ2-3; 15 bases are a match to TRBD2. Looked up from germline, CDR1 is MGHRA and CDR2 is YSYEKL. This CDR3 comprises 22 residues. The V segment lost 2 bases and the J segment 4 bases; nucleotides outside the gene matches: 19. This CDR3 reads CASSQPGLAGGPAKKGADTQYF. The CDR3 nucleotides are TGCGCCAGCAGCCAACCGGGACTAGCGGGGGGTCCCGCAAAGAAAGGGGCAGATACGCAGTATTTT.

In this sample, this clonotype turned up a few times. The chain couples TRBV30 to TRBJ2-7, with D tentatively TRBD1 or TRBD2 (5 bases each). V lost 2 bases and J 5 bases, leaving 13 bases between the germline ends. The CDR3 spans 13 residues. Germline V CDR1 and CDR2: GTSNPN, SVGIG (reference sequence). In nucleotides, the CDR3 is TGTGCCTGGAGTCCGCCTAGCAGGGACGAGCAGTACTTC. It yields the protein CAWSPPSRDEQYF.

V usage is TRBV20-1 and J usage is TRBJ1-2; maybe TRBD1 (5 bases). The CDR3 length is 15 residues. CDR1 and CDR2 (germline): DFQATT, SNEGSKA (reference sequence). Trimming pared 0 bases from V and 2 bases from J, leaving 13 bases between. The CDR3 coding sequence is TGCAGTGCTAGAGATAGGAGGGGAGGGAACTATGGCTACACCTTC. Amino acid sequence: CSARDRRGGNYGYTF.

A note on this clonotype: The junction does not match germline at one end; this may be a read error. The CDR3 coding sequence is TGTGCCGGCAGCCCGACACTGTATAGCAATCAGCCCCAGCATTTT. Its translation is CAGSPTLYSNQPQHF. This chain joins TRBV27 and TRBJ1-5, with unresolved D. The CDR3 consists of 15 residues. The germline V gene encodes CDR1 MNHEY and CDR2 SMNVEV (reference sequence).